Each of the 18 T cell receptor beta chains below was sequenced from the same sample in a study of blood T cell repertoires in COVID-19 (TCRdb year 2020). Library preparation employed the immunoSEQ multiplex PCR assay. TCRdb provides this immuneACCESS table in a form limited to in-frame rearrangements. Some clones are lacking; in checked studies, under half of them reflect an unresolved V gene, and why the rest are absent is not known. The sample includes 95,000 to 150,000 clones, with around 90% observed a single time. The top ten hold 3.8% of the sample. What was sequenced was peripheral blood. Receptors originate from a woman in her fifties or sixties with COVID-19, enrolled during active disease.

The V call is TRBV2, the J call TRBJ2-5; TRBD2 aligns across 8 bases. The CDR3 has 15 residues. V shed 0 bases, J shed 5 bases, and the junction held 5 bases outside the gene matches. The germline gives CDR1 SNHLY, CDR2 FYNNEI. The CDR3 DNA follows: TGTGCCAGCAGTGAAGCGGGACTAGTTACGGAGACCCAGTACTTC. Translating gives CASSEAGLVTETQYF. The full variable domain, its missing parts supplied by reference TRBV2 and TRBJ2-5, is EPEVTQTPSHQVTQMGQEVILRCVPISNHLYFYWYRQILGQKVEFLVSFYNNEISEKSEIFDDQFSVERPDGSNFTLKIRSTKLEDSAMYFCASSEAGLVTETQYFGPGTRLLVL.

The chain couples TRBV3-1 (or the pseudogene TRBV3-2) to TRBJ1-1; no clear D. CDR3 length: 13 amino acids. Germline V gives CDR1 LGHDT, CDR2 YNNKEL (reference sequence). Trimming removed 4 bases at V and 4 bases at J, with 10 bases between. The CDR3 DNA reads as TGTGCCAGCAGCCGTTACAGCGGCACTGAAGCTTTCTTT. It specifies CASSRYSGTEAFF.

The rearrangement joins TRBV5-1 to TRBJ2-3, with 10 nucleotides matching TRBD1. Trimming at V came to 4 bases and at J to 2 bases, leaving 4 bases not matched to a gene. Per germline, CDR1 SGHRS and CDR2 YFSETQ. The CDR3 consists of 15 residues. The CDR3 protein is CASSPRQGATDTQYF. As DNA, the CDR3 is TGCGCCAGCAGCCCGCGACAGGGGGCCACAGATACGCAGTATTTT.

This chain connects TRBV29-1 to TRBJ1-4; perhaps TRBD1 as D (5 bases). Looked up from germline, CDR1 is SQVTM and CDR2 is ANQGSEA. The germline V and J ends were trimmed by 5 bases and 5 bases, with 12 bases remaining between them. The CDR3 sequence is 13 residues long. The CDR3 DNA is TGCAGCGTTTTGGACATGCTCAATGAAAAACTGTTTTTT. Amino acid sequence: CSVLDMLNEKLFF.

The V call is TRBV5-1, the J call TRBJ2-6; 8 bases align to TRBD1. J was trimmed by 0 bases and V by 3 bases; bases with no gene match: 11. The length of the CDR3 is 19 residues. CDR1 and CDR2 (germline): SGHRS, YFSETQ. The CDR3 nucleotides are TGCGCCAGCAGCTACGTAGGGGACAGGCCTTCCTCTGGGGCCAACGTCCTGACTTTC. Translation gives CASSYVGDRPSSGANVLTF.

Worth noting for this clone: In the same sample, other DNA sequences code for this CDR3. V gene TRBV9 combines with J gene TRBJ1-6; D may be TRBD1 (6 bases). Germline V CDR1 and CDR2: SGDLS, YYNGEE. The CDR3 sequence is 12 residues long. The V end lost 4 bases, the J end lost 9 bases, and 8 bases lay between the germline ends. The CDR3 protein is CASSSGVSPLHF. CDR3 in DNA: TGTGCCAGCAGCTCAGGGGTTTCACCCCTCCACTTT.

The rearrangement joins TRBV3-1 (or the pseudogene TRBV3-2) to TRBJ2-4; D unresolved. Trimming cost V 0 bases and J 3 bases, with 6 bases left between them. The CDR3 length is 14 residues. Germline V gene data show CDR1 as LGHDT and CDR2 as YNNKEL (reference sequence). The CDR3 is CASSQDPGKNIQYF. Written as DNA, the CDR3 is TGTGCCAGCAGCCAAGATCCCGGCAAAAACATTCAGTACTTC.

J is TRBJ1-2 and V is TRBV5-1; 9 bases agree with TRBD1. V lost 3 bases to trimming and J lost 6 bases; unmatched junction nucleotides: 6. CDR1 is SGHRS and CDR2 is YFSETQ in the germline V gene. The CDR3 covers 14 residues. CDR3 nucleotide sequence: TGCGCCAGCAGCTCCACAGGGGGCGAGGATGGCTACACCTTC. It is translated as CASSSTGGEDGYTF. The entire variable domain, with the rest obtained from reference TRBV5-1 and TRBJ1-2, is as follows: KAGVTQTPRYLIKTRGQQVTLSCSPISGHRSVSWYQQTPGQGLQFLFEYFSETQRNKGNFPGRFSGRQFSNSRSEMNVSTLELGDSALYLCASSSTGGEDGYTFGSGTRLTVV.

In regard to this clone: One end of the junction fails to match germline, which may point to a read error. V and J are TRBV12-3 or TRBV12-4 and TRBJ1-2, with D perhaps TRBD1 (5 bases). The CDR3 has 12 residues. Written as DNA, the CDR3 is TGTGCCAGCAGCCCTGGCGGGGGGGGGACCATCTTC. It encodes CASSPGGGGTIF.

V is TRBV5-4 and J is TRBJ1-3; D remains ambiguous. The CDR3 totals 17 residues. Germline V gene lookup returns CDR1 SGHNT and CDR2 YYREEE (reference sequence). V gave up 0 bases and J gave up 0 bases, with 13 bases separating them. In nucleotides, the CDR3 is TGTGCCAGCAGCTTGGTTGGAGGGTCCTTCTCTGGAAACACCATATATTTT. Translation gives CASSLVGGSFSGNTIYF.

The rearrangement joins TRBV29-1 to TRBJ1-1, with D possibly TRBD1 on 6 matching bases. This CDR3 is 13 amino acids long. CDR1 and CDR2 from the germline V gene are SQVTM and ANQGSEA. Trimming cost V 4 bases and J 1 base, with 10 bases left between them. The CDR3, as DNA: TGCAGCGTTGCAGGGGCCGGGAACACTGAAGCTTTCTTT. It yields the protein CSVAGAGNTEAFF. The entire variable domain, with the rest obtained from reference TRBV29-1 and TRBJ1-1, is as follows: SAVISQKPSRDICQRGTSLTIQCQVDSQVTMMFWYRQQPGQSLTLIATANQGSEATYESGFVIDKFPISRPNLTFSTLTVSNMSPEDSSIYLCSVAGAGNTEAFFGQGTRLTVV.

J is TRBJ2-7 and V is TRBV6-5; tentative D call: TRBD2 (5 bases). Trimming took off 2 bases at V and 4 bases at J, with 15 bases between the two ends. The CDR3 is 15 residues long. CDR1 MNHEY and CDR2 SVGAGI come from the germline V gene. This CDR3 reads CASSYGVPGVYEQYF. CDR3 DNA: TGTGCCAGCAGTTACGGGGTCCCCGGGGTTTACGAGCAGTACTTC.

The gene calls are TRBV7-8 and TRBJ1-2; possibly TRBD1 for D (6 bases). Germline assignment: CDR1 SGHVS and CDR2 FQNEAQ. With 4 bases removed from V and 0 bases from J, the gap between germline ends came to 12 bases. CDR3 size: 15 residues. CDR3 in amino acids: CASSSQTGANYGYTF. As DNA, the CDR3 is TGTGCCAGCAGCTCACAGACAGGAGCTAACTATGGCTACACCTTC.

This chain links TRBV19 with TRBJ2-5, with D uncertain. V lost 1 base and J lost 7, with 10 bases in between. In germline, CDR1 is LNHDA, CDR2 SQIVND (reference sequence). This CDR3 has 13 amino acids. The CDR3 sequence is CASSIAPPGTQYF. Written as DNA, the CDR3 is TGTGCCAGTAGTATAGCCCCTCCGGGGACCCAGTACTTC. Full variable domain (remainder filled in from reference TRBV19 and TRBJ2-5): DGGITQSPKYLFRKEGQNVTLSCEQNLNHDAMYWYRQDPGQGLRLIYYSQIVNDFQKGDIAEGYSVSREKKESFPLTVTSAQKNPTAFYLCASSIAPPGTQYFGPGTRLLVL.

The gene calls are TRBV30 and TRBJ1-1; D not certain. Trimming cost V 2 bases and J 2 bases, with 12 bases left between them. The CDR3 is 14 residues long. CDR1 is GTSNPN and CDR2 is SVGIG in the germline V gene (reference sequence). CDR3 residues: CAWSSRGTNTEAFF. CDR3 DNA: TGTGCCTGGAGTTCTCGCGGTACCAACACTGAAGCTTTCTTT.

The CDR3: CASSSARREVVYEQYF. Here the CDR3 DNA reads TGTGCCAGCAGCTCGGCGAGGCGGGAGGTAGTCTACGAGCAGTACTTC. The genes are TRBV11-1 and TRBJ2-7, with 8 bases fitting TRBD2. The germline CDR1 and CDR2 sequences are SGHAT and FQDESV (reference sequence). With 4 bases clipped from V and 3 bases from J, the junction kept 11 bases outside the gene matches. This CDR3 spans 16 amino acids.

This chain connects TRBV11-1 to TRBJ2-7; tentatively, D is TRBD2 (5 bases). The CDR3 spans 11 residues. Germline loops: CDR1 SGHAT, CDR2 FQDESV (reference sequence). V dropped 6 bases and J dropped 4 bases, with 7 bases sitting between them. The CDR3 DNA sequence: TGTGCCAGCAGTATAGCGTACGAGCAGTACTTC. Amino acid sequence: CASSIAYEQYF.

The CDR3 DNA reads as TGTGCCAGTAGTCGGCGGGACAGAATAAATTCACCCCTCCACTTT. Translated: CASSRRDRINSPLHF. This chain uses TRBV19 with TRBJ1-6; 7 bases are a match to TRBD1. Germline CDR1 reads LNHDA; CDR2 reads SQIVND (reference sequence). Trimming removed 5 bases from V and 7 bases from J; junction bases left unmatched: 8. This CDR3 contains 15 residues.